A single sample is the source of the 30 T cell receptor beta chains below, sequenced in a study of blood T cell repertoires in COVID-19. Repertoires were generated with immunoSEQ multiplex PCR, while TCRdb's copy carries only in-frame clones and drops some. The sample consists of hundreds of thousands of clones, around 85% of them appearing once. Sequencing was done on a sample of PBMCs or T cells enriched from blood (not recorded which). The receptors stem from a man in his forties or fifties who had recovered from COVID-19.

The chain couples TRBV5-5 to TRBJ1-2; D gene ambiguous. Looked up from germline, CDR1 is SGHKS and CDR2 is YYEKEE (reference sequence). The germline V and J ends were trimmed by 3 bases and 9 bases, with 24 bases remaining between them. The CDR3 loop spans 16 amino acids. The CDR3 reads CASSSEGGSSSLSYTF. Written as DNA, the CDR3 is TGTGCCAGCAGCTCCGAGGGAGGTTCGTCGTCATTGAGCTACACCTTC.

This clone is a singleton in its sample. This chain links TRBV19 with TRBJ2-3; TRBD2 matches at 8 bases. The CDR3 sequence is 16 residues long. In germline, CDR1 is LNHDA, CDR2 SQIVND (reference sequence). After removal of 2 bases from V and 8 bases from J, the junction contained 12 bases not matched to a gene. CDR3 nucleotide sequence: TGTGCCAGTAGTATAATTTCAGCGGGGGTCCCAGGTACGCAGTATTTT. It specifies CASSIISAGVPGTQYF. Full variable domain (missing parts from reference TRBV19 and TRBJ2-3): DGGITQSPKYLFRKEGQNVTLSCEQNLNHDAMYWYRQDPGQGLRLIYYSQIVNDFQKGDIAEGYSVSREKKESFPLTVTSAQKNPTAFYLCASSIISAGVPGTQYFGPGTRLTVL.

Concerning this clone itself: Other nucleotide sequences from this sample produce the same CDR3. The chain has TRBV5-1 and TRBJ2-1; D is uncertain. CDR3 length: 15 amino acids. The germline V gene has CDR1 SGHRS and CDR2 YFSETQ. V lost 2 bases, J lost 0 bases, and 9 bases lay in between. The CDR3 DNA reads TGCGCCAGCAGCTTCATTGCAGGCTCCTACAATGAGCAGTTCTTC. It translates to CASSFIAGSYNEQFF.

The V and J genes are TRBV19 and TRBJ2-1; 7 bases line up with TRBD2. The CDR3 is 15 residues long. The J segment lost 2 bases and the V segment lost 3 bases, leaving 4 bases of the junction unmatched. Germline V gene data show CDR1 as LNHDA and CDR2 as SQIVND (reference sequence). For the CDR3, the DNA is TGTGCCAGTAGTATCCTAGCGGACCCCTACAATGAGCAGTTCTTC. It codes for CASSILADPYNEQFF.

V and J are TRBV4-3 and TRBJ1-1; D unresolved. CDR1 LGHNA and CDR2 YSLEER come from the germline V gene. With 1 base removed from V and 6 bases from J, the gap between germline ends came to 9 bases. The CDR3 sequence is 13 residues long. The CDR3: CASSQVLVAEAFF. For the CDR3, the DNA is TGCGCCAGCAGCCAAGTTCTAGTGGCTGAAGCTTTCTTT.

The chain joins TRBV6-5 to TRBJ2-5, with D possibly being TRBD1 (5 bases). This CDR3 comprises 14 residues. V was shortened by 0 bases and J by 4 bases, with 9 bases between the two germline ends. From germline, CDR1 is MNHEY and CDR2 SVGAGI. The CDR3 region is CASSYSKRGETQYF. In nucleotides, the CDR3 is TGTGCCAGCAGTTACTCGAAAAGGGGAGAGACCCAGTACTTC.

The chain combines TRBV10-2 with TRBJ1-1, with D tentatively TRBD1 (5 bases). The CDR3 runs 13 residues. CDR1 is WSHSY, CDR2 SAAADI, per germline. Trimming shortened V by 8 bases and J by 2 bases, and 12 bases separated the two germline ends. Here the CDR3 DNA reads TGCGCCAGCGGGGGGAAGCGTAACACTGAAGCTTTCTTT. This gives the protein CASGGKRNTEAFF.

The chain employs TRBV7-2 and TRBJ2-5; 8 bases line up with TRBD2. The CDR3 is 17 residues long. V dropped 5 bases and J dropped 0; count of bases not matched to a gene: 11. Germline V gene lookup returns CDR1 SGHTA and CDR2 FQGNSA. The DNA of the CDR3 is TGTGCCAGCAGCCCAACTTTCGTTAGCGGGAACCAAGAGACCCAGTACTTC. It encodes CASSPTFVSGNQETQYF.

The chain combines TRBV2 with TRBJ2-2, with a tentative D call TRBD2 (5 bases). From germline, CDR1 is SNHLY and CDR2 FYNNEI. The CDR3 is 13 amino acids. Trimming removed 11 bases at V and 1 base at J, with 11 bases between. The CDR3 DNA reads TGTGCCTCCACTGGAGGGAACACCGGGGAGCTGTTTTTT. It translates to CASTGGNTGELFF.

This clone was seen many times. The rearrangement joins TRBV13 to TRBJ2-4; a weak D match, TRBD2 (6 bases). The CDR3 is 16 amino acids. Germline V gene data show CDR1 as PRHDT and CDR2 as FYEKMQ (reference sequence). The V gene lost 2 bases and the J gene lost 1 base, with 12 bases spanning the gap. CDR3 DNA: TGTGCCAGCAGCTTACTGGGGGGTTTGGCCAAAAACATTCAGTACTTC. Encoded protein: CASSLLGGLAKNIQYF.

The chain joins TRBV5-1 to TRBJ2-7; TRBD2 might be the D (5 bases). CDR3 length: 14 residues. CDR1 is SGHRS and CDR2 is YFSETQ in the germline V gene. Between the trimmed V and J ends, which lost 4 bases and 3 bases, there was a span of 14 bases. CDR3 sequence reads: CASSPRDLGYEQYF. As DNA, the CDR3 is TGCGCCAGCAGCCCCCGGGATCTAGGCTACGAGCAGTACTTC.

The V gene is TRBV7-9, the J gene TRBJ1-1; TRBD1 might be the D (5 bases). Trimming removed 2 bases from V and 0 bases from J, with 13 bases in between. From germline, CDR1 is SEHNR and CDR2 FQNEAQ (reference sequence). This CDR3 comprises 16 residues. The CDR3 loop is CASSLPARGMNTEAFF. CDR3 nucleotide sequence: TGTGCCAGCAGCTTACCTGCTAGGGGCATGAACACTGAAGCTTTCTTT.

This clone was counted a few times. The rearrangement uses TRBV18 and TRBJ1-4; the D gene is possibly TRBD1 (6 bases). Germline lookup yields CDR1 KGHSH and CDR2 LQKENI. V lost 1 base and J lost 8, with 11 bases in between. The CDR3 length is 14 residues. The CDR3 spells CASSPRRGNEKLFF. The CDR3 DNA follows: TGTGCCAGCTCACCACGCAGGGGAAACGAAAAACTGTTTTTT.

V is TRBV30 and J is TRBJ2-3; TRBD1 aligns across 10 bases. Per germline, CDR1 GTSNPN and CDR2 SVGIG (reference sequence). The CDR3 runs to 18 residues. With 2 bases clipped from V and 0 bases from J, the junction kept 11 bases outside the gene matches. The chain's CDR3 is CAWSLLSGTGASTDTQYF. CDR3 in DNA: TGTGCCTGGAGTCTCCTCTCCGGGACAGGGGCGAGCACAGATACGCAGTATTTT.

The chain joins TRBV11-2 to TRBJ2-5, with 9 bases that match TRBD1. The CDR3 sequence is 18 residues long. Germline V gives CDR1 SGHAT, CDR2 FQNNGV. The trim removed 4 bases at V and 2 bases at J, leaving 14 bases unmatched. The CDR3 region is CASSWGRGTGLGQETQYF. The CDR3 bases are TGTGCCAGCAGCTGGGGGAGGGGGACAGGGTTGGGACAAGAGACCCAGTACTTC.

Note on this clone: Other DNA sequences in the sample encode the same CDR3. J is TRBJ2-3 and V is TRBV28; maybe TRBD2 (6 bases). V was cut by 3 bases and J by 2 bases, with 9 bases left in between. Germline V gives CDR1 MDHEN, CDR2 SYDVKM. The CDR3 extends over 14 amino acids. CDR3 protein: CASSLGGSTDTQYF. In DNA, the CDR3 is TGTGCCAGCAGTTTGGGGGGATCCACAGATACGCAGTATTTT.

This chain uses TRBV6-1 with TRBJ1-5, with 7 bases that match TRBD1. This CDR3 spans 16 amino acids. V dropped 0 bases and J dropped 6; count of bases not matched to a gene: 8. Germline V gene sequence: CDR1 MNHNS, CDR2 SASEGT. CDR3 sequence reads: CASSEARRTGAQPQHF. The CDR3 nucleotides read TGTGCCAGCAGTGAAGCCCGTCGGACAGGAGCTCAGCCCCAGCATTTT.

The CDR3 nucleotides are TGCGCCAGCAGCTTCGGGGATGTGAACACCGGGGAGCTGTTTTTT. Translating it yields CASSFGDVNTGELFF. This chain uses TRBV5-1 with TRBJ2-2; TRBD2 might be the D (5 bases). CDR1 and CDR2 from the germline V gene are SGHRS and YFSETQ. V was pared by 2 bases and J by 1 base, with 9 bases between. The CDR3 sequence is 15 residues long.

The rearrangement links TRBV19 to TRBJ2-2; TRBD1 matches 7 bases. The CDR3 sequence is 15 residues long. V lost 10 bases and J lost 0; bases outside the gene matches: 8. CDR1 is LNHDA, CDR2 SQIVND, per germline (reference sequence). CDR3 nucleotide sequence: TGTGCCACCAAGAGGACAGGCCCGAACACCGGGGAGCTGTTTTTT. Translating gives CATKRTGPNTGELFF.

This clone has just one count. J is TRBJ1-1 and V is TRBV20-1, with a possible D match to TRBD1 (6 bases). CDR3 length: 14 residues. The germline V and J ends were trimmed by 3 bases and 5 bases, with 16 bases remaining between them. Germline loops: CDR1 DFQATT, CDR2 SNEGSKA (reference sequence). The CDR3, as DNA: TGCAGTGCTAGTCGGGGGGGCCCCTTGACTGAAGCTTTCTTT. This codes for CSASRGGPLTEAFF.

The J gene is TRBJ1-4, the V gene TRBV7-8, with TRBD1 matching over 7 bases. With V trimmed by 1 base and J by 8 bases, 10 bases remained unmatched. CDR1 SGHVS and CDR2 FQNEAQ come from the germline V gene. The CDR3 has 16 amino acids. The chain's CDR3 is CASSLDRGEVVEKLFF. Written as DNA, the CDR3 is TGTGCCAGCAGCTTAGACAGGGGCGAAGTCGTCGAAAAACTGTTTTTT.

V is TRBV27 and J is TRBJ2-1; D is possibly TRBD2 (6 bases). Germline V CDR1 and CDR2: MNHEY, SMNVEV (reference sequence). This CDR3 spans 15 amino acids. The germline V and J ends were trimmed by 6 bases and 1 base, with 13 bases remaining between them. The chain's CDR3 is CASSPWGRSYNEQFF. For the CDR3, the DNA is TGTGCCAGCAGCCCCTGGGGGAGGTCCTACAATGAGCAGTTCTTC.

The chain has TRBV6-1 and TRBJ1-5; D is perhaps TRBD1 (6 bases). CDR3 length: 17 residues. V was pared by 3 bases and J by 0 bases, with 15 bases between. Germline V gene sequence: CDR1 MNHNS, CDR2 SASEGT. The CDR3 reads CASSEIGTLYSNQPQHF. In DNA, the CDR3 is TGTGCCAGCAGTGAGATCGGGACACTTTATAGCAATCAGCCCCAGCATTTT.

V and J are TRBV7-9 and TRBJ1-1; no reliable D call. Germline CDR1 SEHNR, CDR2 FQNEAQ (reference sequence). V was trimmed by 1 base and J by 0 bases, leaving 12 bases between them. The CDR3 length is 16 residues. The CDR3 reads CASSLVPNPLNTEAFF. The CDR3 nucleotides are TGTGCCAGCAGCTTAGTACCTAATCCTCTGAACACTGAAGCTTTCTTT.

This chain joins TRBV30 and TRBJ2-2, with 13 nucleotides matching TRBD2. Germline CDR1 and CDR2: GTSNPN and SVGIG (reference sequence). The CDR3 runs to 16 residues. The CDR3 protein is CARGLAGTRNTGELFF. Here the CDR3 DNA reads TGTGCTAGGGGACTAGCGGGAACCCGCAACACCGGGGAGCTGTTTTTT.

The chain employs TRBV5-1 and TRBJ1-5, with D unclear. Germline V gene lookup returns CDR1 SGHRS and CDR2 YFSETQ. The CDR3 is 14 residues long. Trimming cost V 2 bases and J 4 bases, with 10 bases left between them. For the CDR3, the DNA is TGCGCCAGCAGCTTCGGGGATCCTAATCAGCCCCAGCATTTT. Amino acids: CASSFGDPNQPQHF.

V gene TRBV9 combines with J gene TRBJ2-3, with D possibly being TRBD2 (5 bases). Germline V gene data show CDR1 as SGDLS and CDR2 as YYNGEE. V was trimmed by 3 bases and J by 11 bases, leaving 16 bases between them. The CDR3 has 13 amino acids. CDR3 residues: CASSGSSPLMQYF. The CDR3 bases are TGTGCCAGCAGCGGTTCTAGCCCCCTAATGCAGTATTTT.

J is TRBJ1-1 and V is TRBV28; TRBD1 matches at 9 bases. Germline V gene data show CDR1 as MDHEN and CDR2 as SYDVKM. The V segment lost 2 bases and the J segment 4 bases; nucleotides outside the gene matches: 11. There are 17 residues in the CDR3. The CDR3 DNA sequence: TGTGCCAGCAGTTTACCTGGACAGGGGCCCGGGAGCACTGAAGCTTTCTTT. Its protein is CASSLPGQGPGSTEAFF.

The rearrangement joins TRBV14 to TRBJ1-3; possibly TRBD1 for D (6 bases). The CDR3 loop spans 15 amino acids. CDR1 SGHDN and CDR2 FVKESK come from the germline V gene. V was cut by 4 bases and J by 0 bases, with 10 bases left in between. CDR3 coding DNA: TGTGCCAGCAGCCCAACAGGGAACTCTGGAAACACCATATATTTT. It translates to CASSPTGNSGNTIYF.

CDR3 amino acids: CATSDRGRGPVTDTQYF. In DNA, the CDR3 is TGTGCCACCAGCGACCGCGGGAGGGGGCCTGTGACAGATACGCAGTATTTT. V is TRBV15 and J is TRBJ2-3; the match to TRBD2 covers 9 bases. The V gene end was trimmed by 5 bases and the J gene end by 3 bases; junction bases not matched to a gene: 12. Germline assignment: CDR1 LNHNV and CDR2 YYDKDF (reference sequence). The CDR3 runs to 17 residues.